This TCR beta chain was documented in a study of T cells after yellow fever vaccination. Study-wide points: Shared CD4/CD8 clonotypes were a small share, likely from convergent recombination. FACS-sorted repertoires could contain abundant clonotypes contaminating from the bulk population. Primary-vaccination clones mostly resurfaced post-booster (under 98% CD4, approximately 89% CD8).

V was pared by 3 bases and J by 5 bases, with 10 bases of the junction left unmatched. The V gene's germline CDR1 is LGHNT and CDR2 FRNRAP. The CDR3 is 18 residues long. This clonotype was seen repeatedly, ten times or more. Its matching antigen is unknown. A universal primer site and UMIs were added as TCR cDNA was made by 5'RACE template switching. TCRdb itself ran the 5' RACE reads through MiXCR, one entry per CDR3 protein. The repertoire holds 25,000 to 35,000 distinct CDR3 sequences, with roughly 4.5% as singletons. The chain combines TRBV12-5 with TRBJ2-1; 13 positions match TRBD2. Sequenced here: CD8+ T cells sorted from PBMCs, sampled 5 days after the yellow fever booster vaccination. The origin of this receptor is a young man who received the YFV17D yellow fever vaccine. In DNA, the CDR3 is TGTGCTAGTGGTTTCGGTGGACTAGCGGGAGTCTGGAACAATGAGCAGTTCTTC. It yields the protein CASGFGGLAGVWNNEQFF. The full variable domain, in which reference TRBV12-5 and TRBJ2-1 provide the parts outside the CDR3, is DARVTQTPRHKVTEMGQEVTMRCQPILGHNTVFWYRQTMMQGLELLAYFRNRAPLDDSGMPKDRFSAEMPDATLATLKIQPSEPRDSAVYFCASGFGGLAGVWNNEQFFGPGTRLTVL.